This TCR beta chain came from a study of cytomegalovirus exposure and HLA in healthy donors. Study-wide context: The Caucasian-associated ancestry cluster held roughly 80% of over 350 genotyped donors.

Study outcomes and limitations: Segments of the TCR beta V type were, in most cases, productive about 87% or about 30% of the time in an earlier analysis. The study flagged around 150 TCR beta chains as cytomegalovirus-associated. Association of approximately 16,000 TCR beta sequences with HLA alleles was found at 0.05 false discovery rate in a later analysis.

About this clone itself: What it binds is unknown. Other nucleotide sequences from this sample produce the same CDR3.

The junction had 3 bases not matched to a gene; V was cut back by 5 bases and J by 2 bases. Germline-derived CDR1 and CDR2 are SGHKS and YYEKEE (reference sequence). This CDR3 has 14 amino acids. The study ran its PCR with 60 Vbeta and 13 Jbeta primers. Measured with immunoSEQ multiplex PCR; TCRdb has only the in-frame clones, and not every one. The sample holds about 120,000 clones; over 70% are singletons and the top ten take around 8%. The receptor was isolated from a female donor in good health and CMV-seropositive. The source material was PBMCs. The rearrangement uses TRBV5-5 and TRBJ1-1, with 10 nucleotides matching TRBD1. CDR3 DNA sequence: TGTGCCAGCAGTTCGACAGGGGGCAACACTGAAGCTTTCTTT. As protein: CASSSTGGNTEAFF.